A single T cell receptor beta chain is shown here with its context. This clonotype was counted at least ten times. No cognate antigen has been identified for it. Base qualities are not recorded, but no much larger clone differs from it by a single base. As encoded in the germline V gene, CDR1 is MNHEY while CDR2 is SVGEGT. From cysteine to phenylalanine, the CDR3 is 15 amino acids long. Only CDR3 DNA remains: 45 bases, in frame from the first base. V and J are trimmed by 6 bases and 4 bases, and the gene matches miss 4 bases of the junction. This specimen belongs to a study of response to subunit inactivated influenza vaccine listed by TCRdb under 2018. Background for the entire study: To follow how T cells responded to a trivalent subunit inactivated influenza vaccine, the researchers relied on deep quantitative profiling of the T cell receptor repertoire.

Receptor amplification or capture employed RT-PCR. Sequencing was carried out with an Illumina HiSeq 2500. TCRdb reprocessed the public reads (quality trimming at Q25 with fastp, clone calling with MiXCR) and kept in-frame beta chains. Here each entry gathers all rows of one CDR3 protein and keeps the most common genes and DNA. The sample includes 650,000 to 800,000 distinct CDR3 sequences, with 11% to 15% observed a single time. The ten largest clonotypes hold roughly 6.4% of the sample. The investigation overall reported the following: According to the authors, only a limited number of new T cells may be recruited by each seasonal influenza vaccination.

Sequences were derived from PBMCs from blood, sampled 14 days before vaccination. The sequence was collected from a man between 50 and 59 years old who received an inactivated influenza vaccine. Donor details come from another sample of the same person, matched by shared clones. Here the chain combines TRBV6-2 or TRBV6-3 and TRBJ2-1, with 12 middle bases fitting TRBD2. The nucleotide sequence reads TGTGCCAGCAGCCGACTAGCGGGAGTATACAATGAGCAGTTCTTC. It is translated as CASSRLAGVYNEQFF.